These T cell receptor beta chains were read from a single sample in a study of blood T cell repertoires in COVID-19. Assay used: immunoSEQ multiplex PCR; TCRdb lists only in-frame clones, some missing. The sample lists 120,000 or so clones, around 63% occurring once. The sequenced sample was peripheral blood. These receptors were taken from a woman in her seventies with acute or convalescent COVID-19. The CDR3 runs from the conserved cysteine through the conserved F or W. A D gene is named only where the DNA matches it firmly. Where a row states a size, it is once, few, many or the class of an expanded clone; other rows omit it.

j_gene | abundance | v_gene | d_gene | CDR3nt | CDR3aa
TRBJ2-1 | NA | TRBV9 | NA | TGTGCCAGCAGCGTAGGGAGCTCCTACAATGAGCAGTTCTTC | CASSVGSSYNEQFF
TRBJ2-5 | NA | TRBV30 | NA | TGTGCCTGGAGTGTGAGGGTTGGAGGGACCCAGTACTTC | CAWSVRVGGTQYF
TRBJ2-2 | NA | TRBV10-3 | NA | TGTGCCATCAGTGAGTCGCGGGTCGTGATCTCGGACACCGGGGAGCTGTTTTTT | CAISESRVVISDTGELFF
TRBJ2-3 | NA | TRBV19 | TRBD2 | TGTGCCAGTAGTGGACGACTAGCGGGGGGTCGGGATACGCAGTATTTT | CASSGRLAGGRDTQYF
TRBJ2-1 | few | TRBV4-3 | TRBD1 | TGCGCCAGCAGCCGTACAGGGGATCAATACAATGAGCAGTTCTTC | CASSRTGDQYNEQFF
TRBJ1-4 | few | TRBV30 | NA | TGTGCCTGGAGGGCCAATGAAAAACTGTTTTTT | CAWRANEKLFF
TRBJ2-2 | NA | TRBV12-5 | NA | TGTGCTAGTGGTTTGCCGCGGACAGGGCCCGAGCGGGGCACCGGGGAGCTGTTTTTT | CASGLPRTGPERGTGELFF
TRBJ2-7 | NA | TRBV7-2 | NA | TGTGCCAGCAGCTCGACCTGGGGGGTGGCCTACGAGCAGTACTTC | CASSSTWGVAYEQYF
TRBJ2-4 | NA | TRBV11-2 | NA | TGTGCCAGCAGCCCCGAAACTAGGACGAAAAACATTCAGTACTTC | CASSPETRTKNIQYF
TRBJ2-2 | NA | TRBV28 | TRBD2 | TGTGCCAGCAGTTTTTTAGCGGGAGGGCCGAAGACCGGGGAGCTGTTTTTT | CASSFLAGGPKTGELFF
TRBJ2-3 | NA | TRBV15 | TRBD2 | TGTGCCACCAGCCTAGCGGGTAGGGACCGGGATACGCAGTATTTT | CATSLAGRDRDTQYF